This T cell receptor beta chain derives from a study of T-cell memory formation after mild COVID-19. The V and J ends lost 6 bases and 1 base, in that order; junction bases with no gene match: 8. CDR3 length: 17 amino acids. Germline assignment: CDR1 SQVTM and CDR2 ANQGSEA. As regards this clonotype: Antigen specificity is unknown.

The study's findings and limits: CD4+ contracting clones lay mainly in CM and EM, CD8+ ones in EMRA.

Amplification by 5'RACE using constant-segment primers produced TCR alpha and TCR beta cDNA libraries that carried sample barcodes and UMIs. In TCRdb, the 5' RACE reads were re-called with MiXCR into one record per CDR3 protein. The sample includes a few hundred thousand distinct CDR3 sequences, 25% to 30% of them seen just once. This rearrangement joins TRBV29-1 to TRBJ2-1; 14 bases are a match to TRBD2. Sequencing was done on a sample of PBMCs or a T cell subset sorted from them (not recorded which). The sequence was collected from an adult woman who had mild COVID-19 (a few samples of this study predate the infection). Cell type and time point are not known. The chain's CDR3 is CSVGGLAGVKSYNEQFF. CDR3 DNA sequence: TGCAGCGTGGGGGGACTAGCGGGAGTTAAGTCCTACAATGAGCAGTTCTTC.